The TCR beta chain described here comes from a study of blood T cell repertoires in COVID-19. Original processing notes: The assay estimated nucleated cells by amplifying reference gene primers. Clones were sequenced by immunoSEQ multiplex PCR, and TCRdb holds only the in-frame ones, with some missing. V and J calls and clone size come straight from that table; D and trimming were deduced from the DNA. The table lists roughly 26,000 clones, about 90% of them singletons. V dropped 4 bases and J dropped 7; count of bases not matched to a gene: 14. CDR3 length: 16 amino acids. From germline, CDR1 is MGHRA and CDR2 YSYEKL.

The V call is TRBV4-1, the J call TRBJ2-3, with TRBD2 identical over 7 bases. The TCR originated in a man aged 70 or older with acute or convalescent COVID-19. Sequences were obtained from peripheral blood. The CDR3 DNA follows: TGCGCCAGCAGCCGGGAAAGCGGGAACTCACCTTATACGCAGTATTTT. It yields the protein CASSRESGNSPYTQYF.